The 30 T cell receptor beta chains in this list originate from one sample, sequenced in a study of cytomegalovirus exposure and HLA in healthy donors. 13 Jbeta primers and 60 Vbeta primers were used for the PCR. The assay was immunoSEQ multiplex PCR, and TCRdb's table has in-frame clones only and misses some. Here the sample spans about 190,000 clones, around 78% being singletons. Sequencing was performed on PBMCs. Receptors were obtained from a woman in her twenties or thirties in good health and CMV-seropositive.

V usage is TRBV29-1 and J usage is TRBJ1-1; D might be TRBD1 (5 bases). Germline values: CDR1 SQVTM, CDR2 ANQGSEA. The CDR3 covers 12 residues. The V gene lost 5 bases and the J gene lost 1 base, with 8 bases spanning the gap. CDR3 loop: CSVRQPNTEAFF. As DNA, the CDR3 is TGCAGCGTTCGACAGCCGAACACTGAAGCTTTCTTT.

The V and J genes are TRBV5-1 and TRBJ2-6, with D possibly being TRBD1 (6 bases). Deletions cut 0 bases from V and 13 bases from J, with 11 bases between. The CDR3 covers 13 residues. Germline CDR1 SGHRS, CDR2 YFSETQ. CDR3 in DNA: TGCGCCAGCAGCTTGGCCAGGGGAGAGGTCCTGACTTTC. Amino acids: CASSLARGEVLTF.

The chain combines TRBV14 with TRBJ2-5; a possible D gene is TRBD1 (5 bases). The CDR3 has 14 amino acids. Deletions cut 1 base from V and 4 bases from J, with 10 bases between. Germline V gene lookup returns CDR1 SGHDN and CDR2 FVKESK. This chain's CDR3 is CASSQAGLLETQYF. The CDR3 nucleotides read TGTGCCAGCAGCCAAGCAGGGCTACTAGAGACCCAGTACTTC.

The chain links TRBV7-8 to TRBJ1-4; D gene ambiguous. CDR3 length equals 16 residues. Looked up from germline, CDR1 is SGHVS and CDR2 is FQNEAQ. Trimming stripped 2 bases from V and 5 bases from J, with 15 bases between. The CDR3 DNA follows: TGTGCCAGCAGCTTATTTGAGCTTCGGGTGAATGAAAAACTGTTTTTT. It encodes CASSLFELRVNEKLFF.

This rearrangement joins TRBV5-4 to TRBJ2-3; maybe TRBD2 (6 bases). The CDR3 covers 17 residues. The V gene's germline CDR1 is SGHNT and CDR2 YYREEE (reference sequence). V lost 0 bases to trimming and J lost 8 bases, with 22 bases between them. Here the CDR3 reads CASSLESGGARAATQYF. DNA for the CDR3: TGTGCCAGCAGCTTGGAGAGCGGCGGGGCCCGAGCAGCTACGCAGTATTTT. Supplemented by reference TRBV5-4 and TRBJ2-3, the full variable domain reads ETGVTQSPTHLIKTRGQQVTLRCSSQSGHNTVSWYQQALGQGPQFIFQYYREEENGRGNFPPRFSGLQFPNYSSELNVNALELDDSALYLCASSLESGGARAATQYFGPGTRLTVL.

This rearrangement joins TRBV7-2 to TRBJ2-7, with 7 bases lining up with TRBD2. Germline assignment: CDR1 SGHTA and CDR2 FQGNSA. J was trimmed by 0 bases and V by 5 bases; bases with no gene match: 7. The CDR3 consists of 15 residues. CDR3 protein: CASSITSVVSYEQYF. CDR3 DNA sequence: TGTGCCAGCAGCATAACTAGCGTGGTCTCCTACGAGCAGTACTTC. Combining the CDR3 with reference TRBV7-2 and TRBJ2-7 gives the whole variable domain GAGVSQSPSNKVTEKGKDVELRCDPISGHTALYWYRQSLGQGLEFLIYFQGNSAPDKSGLPSDRFSAERTGGSVSTLTIQRTQQEDSAVYLCASSITSVVSYEQYFGPGTRLTVT.

This clone was observed a handful of times. The genes are TRBV27 and TRBJ1-3, with a weak D call TRBD1 (5 bases). Trimming shortened V by 6 bases and J by 4 bases, and 13 bases separated the two germline ends. Germline lookup yields CDR1 MNHEY and CDR2 SMNVEV (reference sequence). The length of the CDR3 is 14 residues. CDR3 sequence reads: CASSTGTRGNTIYF. The DNA for the CDR3 is TGTGCCAGCAGCACCGGGACTCGGGGAAACACCATATATTTT.

This chain links TRBV4-2 with TRBJ1-2; TRBD1 aligns across 8 bases. Per germline, CDR1 LGHNA and CDR2 YNFKEQ. This CDR3 has 15 amino acids. J lost 7 bases, V lost 1 base, and 8 bases had no gene match. The CDR3 coding sequence is TGTGCCAGCAGCCAAGCGCCAGGGGGCGCGGCTGGCTACACCTTC. This gives the protein CASSQAPGGAAGYTF.

V and J are TRBV5-4 and TRBJ1-6; 8 positions agree with TRBD1. The germline CDR1 and CDR2 sequences are SGHNT and YYREEE (reference sequence). The CDR3 has 15 residues. Germline trimming cut 4 bases from V and 6 bases from J; bases unmatched to any gene: 6. The CDR3 DNA reads as TGTGCCAGCAGCGCCGGGACAGGTTTTAATTCACCCCTCCACTTT. Translating gives CASSAGTGFNSPLHF.

The rearrangement joins TRBV7-9 to TRBJ2-7; 15 nucleotides line up with TRBD2. There are 16 residues in the CDR3. V trimming: 4 bases; J trimming: 5 bases; junction bases outside the gene matches: 6. Germline V gives CDR1 SEHNR, CDR2 FQNEAQ (reference sequence). The CDR3 bases are TGTGCCAGCAGCTCCGGACTAGCGGGGGGGATCAACGAGCAGTACTTC. The encoded protein is CASSSGLAGGINEQYF.

The V and J genes are TRBV19 and TRBJ1-2, with D tentatively TRBD1 (6 bases). Germline V gene lookup returns CDR1 LNHDA and CDR2 SQIVND (reference sequence). There are 16 residues in the CDR3. Between the trimmed V and J ends, which lost 6 bases and 0 bases, there was a span of 17 bases. The CDR3, as DNA: TGTGCCAGTAGCCCCGGACAGCTACCCCCTAACTATGGCTACACCTTC. This sequence encodes CASSPGQLPPNYGYTF. Combining the CDR3 with reference TRBV19 and TRBJ1-2 gives the whole variable domain DGGITQSPKYLFRKEGQNVTLSCEQNLNHDAMYWYRQDPGQGLRLIYYSQIVNDFQKGDIAEGYSVSREKKESFPLTVTSAQKNPTAFYLCASSPGQLPPNYGYTFGSGTRLTVV.

This sequence joins TRBV6-6 and TRBJ1-3; 7 nucleotides match TRBD1. Germline V gives CDR1 MNHNY, CDR2 SVGAGI (reference sequence). V shed 7 bases and J 0 bases; nucleotides not matched to a gene: 9. This CDR3 has 16 amino acids. The CDR3 bases are TGTGCCAGCACCCCTAGGGGGCAGCACTCTGGAAACACCATATATTTT. This translates into CASTPRGQHSGNTIYF.

This rearrangement joins TRBV30 to TRBJ1-6, with 7 bases fitting TRBD1. This CDR3 has 13 amino acids. Trimming at V came to 4 bases and at J to 7 bases, leaving 4 bases not matched to a gene. Germline V gene lookup returns CDR1 GTSNPN and CDR2 SVGIG (reference sequence). CDR3 DNA sequence: TGTGCCTGGACCGACAGGGAAAATTCACCCCTCCACTTT. Amino acid sequence: CAWTDRENSPLHF.

CDR3 sequence: CSVDWAQETQYF. DNA of the CDR3: TGCAGCGTTGATTGGGCCCAAGAGACCCAGTACTTC. The chain links TRBV29-1 to TRBJ2-5; D is undetermined. Germline assignment: CDR1 SQVTM and CDR2 ANQGSEA. Trimming left V 3 bases short and J 1 base short, with 6 bases between. The CDR3 length is 12 residues. Combining the CDR3 with reference TRBV29-1 and TRBJ2-5 gives the whole variable domain SAVISQKPSRDICQRGTSLTIQCQVDSQVTMMFWYRQQPGQSLTLIATANQGSEATYESGFVIDKFPISRPNLTFSTLTVSNMSPEDSSIYLCSVDWAQETQYFGPGTRLLVL.

The V call is TRBV6-1, the J call TRBJ1-1; 8 nucleotides line up with TRBD1. From germline, CDR1 is MNHNS and CDR2 SASEGT. The CDR3 contains 14 residues. Trimming removed 5 bases from V and 4 bases from J; junction bases left unmatched: 6. CDR3: CASSTDREGTEAFF. CDR3 bases: TGTGCCAGCAGTACGGACAGGGAGGGCACTGAAGCTTTCTTT.

The V and J genes are TRBV19 and TRBJ1-1, with 7 bases identical to TRBD1. With 7 bases clipped from V and 0 bases from J, the junction kept 5 bases outside the gene matches. CDR1 LNHDA and CDR2 SQIVND come from the germline V gene (reference sequence). CDR3 length: 14 amino acids. The CDR3 DNA is TGTGCCAGTAAGGCAGGGGGTTTGAACACTGAAGCTTTCTTT. Residues: CASKAGGLNTEAFF.

The rearrangement joins TRBV7-8 to TRBJ2-2, with 8 bases identical to TRBD2. Trimming took 7 bases from V and 1 from J; bases not matched to a gene: 5. In germline, CDR1 is SGHVS, CDR2 FQNEAQ. This CDR3 region has 15 residues. The CDR3 coding sequence is TGTGCCAGCAAGGAGCGGGAGTTGAACACCGGGGAGCTGTTTTTT. Translation: CASKERELNTGELFF.

The rearrangement joins TRBV27 to TRBJ1-1; the D gene is possibly TRBD1 (5 bases). Germline CDR1 and CDR2: MNHEY and SMNVEV (reference sequence). V lost 3 bases and J 1 base, leaving 9 bases between the germline ends. CDR3 length equals 14 residues. CDR3 bases: TGTGCCAGCAGTTTTCAGGGCGCGAACACTGAAGCTTTCTTT. This encodes CASSFQGANTEAFF.

The chain recombines TRBV5-8 with TRBJ1-5, with 9 bases fitting TRBD1. V shed 7 bases and J 1 base; nucleotides not matched to a gene: 6. Germline CDR1 is SGHTS and CDR2 is YDEGEE. The CDR3 totals 15 residues. The CDR3, as DNA: TGTGCCAGCGGTACAGGGGGCTGGAGCAATCAGCCCCAGCATTTT. Protein sequence: CASGTGGWSNQPQHF. Full variable domain (remainder filled in from reference TRBV5-8 and TRBJ1-5): EAGVTQSPTHLIKTRGQQATLRCSPISGHTSVYWYQQALGLGLQFLLWYDEGEERNRGNFPPRFSGRQFPNYSSELNVNALELEDSALYLCASGTGGWSNQPQHFGDGTRLSIL.

This clone appeared a few times. V gene TRBV4-2 combines with J gene TRBJ2-3; 12 bases match TRBD2. This CDR3 region has 17 residues. V lost 3 bases and J lost 5; bases outside the gene matches: 9. In germline, CDR1 is LGHNA, CDR2 YNFKEQ. CDR3: CASSQSLAGGYGDTQYF. The CDR3 DNA follows: TGTGCCAGCAGCCAGTCTCTAGCGGGAGGGTATGGAGATACGCAGTATTTT.

This rearrangement joins TRBV7-2 to TRBJ2-5; TRBD2 matches 7 bases. The J call is in doubt because the DNA end fits TRBJ2-7 better. There are 13 residues in the CDR3. Germline assignment: CDR1 SGHTA and CDR2 FQGNSA. CDR3 protein: CASSASWGGEQYF. The CDR3 coding sequence is TGTGCCAGCAGCGCCTCGTGGGGGGGCGAGCAGTACTTC.

The V call is TRBV7-6, the J call TRBJ2-3, with 7 bases that match TRBD2. V dropped 2 bases and J dropped 6; count of bases not matched to a gene: 8. This CDR3 is 15 amino acids long. Looked up from germline, CDR1 is SGHVS and CDR2 is FNYEAQ. The CDR3 DNA is TGTGCCAGCAGCTTAAGGGTTGGGGAGGGCGATACGCAGTATTTT. It codes for CASSLRVGEGDTQYF.

The genes are TRBV19 and TRBJ2-5; D uncertain. This CDR3 spans 14 amino acids. Germline lookup yields CDR1 LNHDA and CDR2 SQIVND (reference sequence). V lost 1 base and J lost 2, with 8 bases in between. CDR3 bases: TGTGCCAGTAGTATAGGTGGAGAGCAAGAGACCCAGTACTTC. Translation gives CASSIGGEQETQYF.

The rearrangement links TRBV13 to TRBJ2-3; maybe TRBD1 (6 bases). Germline lookup yields CDR1 PRHDT and CDR2 FYEKMQ (reference sequence). The CDR3 is 17 residues long. V was pared by 8 bases and J by 4 bases, with 25 bases between. CDR3 bases: TGTGCCAGCTACTACCGAGGAAGCTGGGGGCAAGCAGATACGCAGTATTTT. It codes for CASYYRGSWGQADTQYF.

J is TRBJ1-3 and V is TRBV20-1, with unresolved D. Germline V gives CDR1 DFQATT, CDR2 SNEGSKA (reference sequence). V shed 6 bases and J shed 0 bases, with 3 bases lying between them. The CDR3 sequence is 11 residues long. Written as DNA, the CDR3 is TGCAGTGCCGTCTCTGGAAACACCATATATTTT. It is translated as CSAVSGNTIYF.

This chain links TRBV6-5 with TRBJ1-2; D remains ambiguous. V lost 5 bases, J lost 7 bases, and 14 bases lay in between. The CDR3 runs to 13 residues. The V gene's germline CDR1 is MNHEY and CDR2 SVGAGI. CDR3: CASSRLVPFGYTF. In nucleotides, the CDR3 is TGTGCCAGCAGTCGACTTGTCCCATTTGGCTACACCTTC.

V usage is TRBV7-9 and J usage is TRBJ2-7; TRBD1 is a possible D gene (6 bases). Germline CDR1 is SEHNR and CDR2 is FQNEAQ (reference sequence). This CDR3 region has 14 residues. V was trimmed by 6 bases and J by 2 bases, leaving 14 bases between them. The CDR3 coding sequence is TGTGCCAGCAGTACAGGGCTGATGACCTACGAGCAGTACTTC. It encodes CASSTGLMTYEQYF.

The chain recombines TRBV30 with TRBJ1-3; D is unclear. Germline CDR1 and CDR2: GTSNPN and SVGIG (reference sequence). V lost 1 base, J lost 4 bases, and 8 bases lay in between. The CDR3 runs 13 residues. CDR3 in DNA: TGTGCCTGGAGTGCAGGCGTCGGAAACACCATATATTTT. Translating it yields CAWSAGVGNTIYF.

The rearrangement joins TRBV2 to TRBJ2-3; D is unclear. The V gene lost 5 bases and the J gene lost 0 bases, with 9 bases spanning the gap. Germline V lookup: CDR1 SNHLY, CDR2 FYNNEI. The CDR3 has 14 residues. The CDR3 sequence is CASSINTSTDTQYF. The DNA of the CDR3 is TGTGCCAGCAGTATCAATACTAGCACAGATACGCAGTATTTT.

In this sample, this clone turned up a few times. The chain employs TRBV7-7 and TRBJ2-2; TRBD2 aligns across 8 bases. CDR1 and CDR2 from the germline V gene are SSHAT and FNYEAQ (reference sequence). The CDR3 extends over 15 amino acids. Germline trimming cut 6 bases from V and 3 bases from J; bases unmatched to any gene: 6. CDR3 in DNA: TGTGCCAGCAGTCTCCCAGCGGGGGACACCGGGGAGCTGTTTTTT. It translates to CASSLPAGDTGELFF. Full variable domain (rest looked up from reference TRBV7-7 and TRBJ2-2): GAGVSQSPRYKVTKRGQDVTLRCDPISSHATLYWYQQALGQGPEFLTYFNYEAQPDKSGLPSDRFSAERPEGSISTLTIQRTEQRDSAMYRCASSLPAGDTGELFFGEGSRLTVL.